The rows below give T cell receptor beta chains drawn from one sample of a study of T-cell memory formation after mild COVID-19. MiXCR, run by TCRdb on the 5' RACE reads, gives a single entry per CDR3 protein. The repertoire has 150,000 to 200,000 distinct CDR3 sequences, 11% of them found once; the top ten carry less than 4%. The sample comprised PBMCs or a T cell subset sorted from them (not recorded which). The receptor set was obtained from a man aged 18 to 30 who had mild COVID-19 (a few samples of this study predate the infection). Cell type and time point are not known. Each CDR3 is given without its conserved first and last residue. The order of the fields is V gene, CDR3 protein.

v_call: TRBV27; cdr3_aa: ASSQSAGGGGKETQY
v_call: TRBV3-1; cdr3_aa: ASSQRGTGGPNQPQH
v_call: TRBV2; cdr3_aa: ASSEEQGLHTDTQY
v_call: TRBV6-5; cdr3_aa: ASSYSRVTYEQY
v_call: TRBV5-6; cdr3_aa: ANSSGVFSDTQY
v_call: TRBV2; cdr3_aa: ASSQGADSGANVLT
v_call: TRBV5-1; cdr3_aa: ASSLGRAGGADTQY
v_call: TRBV7-9; cdr3_aa: ASSLATGYIKNSPLH
v_call: TRBV5-1; cdr3_aa: ASSLAAATYNEQF
v_call: TRBV20-1; cdr3_aa: SARDLPDTQY
v_call: TRBV5-1; cdr3_aa: ASSLAFAVQETQY
v_call: TRBV6-1; cdr3_aa: ASSPGMGEPQH
v_call: TRBV6-5; cdr3_aa: ASSWNLYNSPLH
v_call: TRBV11-2; cdr3_aa: ASHVASGVNEQF
v_call: TRBV29-1; cdr3_aa: SVRQGGRETQY
v_call: TRBV28; cdr3_aa: ASSHKQGARANEKLF
v_call: TRBV7-2; cdr3_aa: ASSLRVGVLNGGEQF
v_call: TRBV2; cdr3_aa: ASRGTGGAQY
v_call: TRBV5-4; cdr3_aa: ASRLGQDTDTQY
v_call: TRBV6-6; cdr3_aa: ASGDATLSGNTIY
v_call: TRBV5-1; cdr3_aa: ASSLGAGSQNQPQH
v_call: TRBV20-1; cdr3_aa: SARRTGGVQPQH
v_call: TRBV12-3/TRBV12-4; cdr3_aa: ASSMGGKETQY
v_call: TRBV20-1; cdr3_aa: SARERAEWTDTQY
v_call: TRBV7-9; cdr3_aa: ASSLDASSYNEQF
v_call: TRBV12-3/TRBV12-4; cdr3_aa: ASSLGQGVSEQF
v_call: TRBV5-1; cdr3_aa: ASSLAGGQNEQF
v_call: TRBV7-9; cdr3_aa: ASSLSRTGAGADTQY